These 30 T cell receptor beta chains were all obtained from the same sample, sequenced in a study of control samples from healthy donors and cancer patients. Method: immunoSEQ multiplex PCR; TCRdb's copy keeps in-frame clones and lacks some. The sample lists about 130,000 clones, about 88% seen once, with more than 2.5% in the top ten. The specimen was blood. The origin of the receptors is a man aged 45 to 65 in good health.

V usage is TRBV7-2 and J usage is TRBJ2-1; TRBD2 might be the D (6 bases). Trimming cost V 1 base and J 4 bases, with 8 bases left between them. From germline, CDR1 is SGHTA and CDR2 FQGNSA. The CDR3 consists of 14 residues. Here the CDR3 DNA reads TGTGCCAGCAGCTTAGGAGGGACTTACAATGAGCAGTTCTTC. This sequence encodes CASSLGGTYNEQFF.

The chain couples TRBV29-1 to TRBJ2-2; D is unresolved. The CDR3 has 14 amino acids. Trimming left V 4 bases short and J 2 bases short, with 11 bases between. Germline V gene lookup returns CDR1 SQVTM and CDR2 ANQGSEA. The CDR3 nucleotides are TGCAGCGTTGCACACCAGATAAACACCGGGGAGCTGTTTTTT. Translation gives CSVAHQINTGELFF.

V is TRBV30 and J is TRBJ2-7; TRBD2 might be the D (5 bases). V shed 3 bases and J shed 11 bases, with 20 bases lying between them. The CDR3 runs to 13 residues. Germline-derived CDR1 and CDR2 are GTSNPN and SVGIG (reference sequence). The CDR3: CAWSVSAEAGKYF. The CDR3 DNA is TGTGCCTGGAGCGTTTCAGCTGAAGCCGGGAAGTACTTC.

The chain combines TRBV3-1 (or the pseudogene TRBV3-2) with TRBJ2-2; D not certain. V gave up 2 bases and J gave up 6 bases, with 10 bases separating them. Per the germline V gene, CDR1 is LGHDT and CDR2 is YNNKEL (reference sequence). CDR3 size: 14 residues. The CDR3 sequence: CASSQREVAGELFF. The CDR3 DNA reads as TGTGCCAGCAGCCAAAGAGAGGTGGCCGGGGAGCTGTTTTTT.

The gene calls are TRBV11-3 and TRBJ2-3; D gene unclear. The germline CDR1 and CDR2 sequences are SGHNT and YENEEA. Trimming cost V 1 base and J 1 base, with 9 bases left between them. The CDR3 loop spans 15 amino acids. The DNA of the CDR3 is TGTGCCAGCAGCTTAGCTGGGCTACGCACAGATACGCAGTATTTT. It translates to CASSLAGLRTDTQYF. Supplemented by reference TRBV11-3 and TRBJ2-3, the full variable domain reads EAGVVQSPRYKIIEKKQPVAFWCNPISGHNTLYWYLQNLGQGPELLIRYENEEAVDDSQLPKDRFSAERLKGVDSTLKIQPAELGDSAVYLCASSLAGLRTDTQYFGPGTRLTVL.

This clone appeared a single time. The chain employs TRBV10-3 and TRBJ2-5; 12 bases are a match to TRBD2. Per the germline V gene, CDR1 is ENHRY and CDR2 is SYGVKD. J was trimmed by 7 bases and V by 6 bases; bases with no gene match: 6. The CDR3 is made up of 14 amino acids. The CDR3 DNA reads TGTGCCATCAGCAGACTAGCGGGGGAGGGGACCCAGTACTTC. It codes for CAISRLAGEGTQYF.

This sequence joins TRBV2 and TRBJ2-5; a weak D match, TRBD2 (5 bases). Germline lookup yields CDR1 SNHLY and CDR2 FYNNEI. Trimming took 7 bases from V and 1 from J, leaving 7 bases between them. The CDR3 length is 12 residues. DNA of the CDR3: TGTGCCAGCAAGGGAGCCCAAGAGACCCAGTACTTC. Its protein is CASKGAQETQYF. Full variable domain (rest looked up from reference TRBV2 and TRBJ2-5): EPEVTQTPSHQVTQMGQEVILRCVPISNHLYFYWYRQILGQKVEFLVSFYNNEISEKSEIFDDQFSVERPDGSNFTLKIRSTKLEDSAMYFCASKGAQETQYFGPGTRLLVL.

The chain combines TRBV28 with TRBJ2-7; either TRBD1 or TRBD2 may supply D (6 bases each). The CDR3 consists of 11 residues. The germline V gene has CDR1 MDHEN and CDR2 SYDVKM. Trimming stripped 11 bases from V and 2 bases from J, with 10 bases between. The CDR3 nucleotides are TGTGCCGTAGGGGGGCCCTACGAGCAGTACTTC. The encoded protein is CAVGGPYEQYF.

The CDR3, as DNA: TGTGCCAGCAGCCTCCTAGCGGGGGAGACCCAGTACTTC. Translated, it gives CASSLLAGETQYF. The chain carries TRBV3-1 (or the pseudogene TRBV3-2) and TRBJ2-5, with 9 bases identical to TRBD2. J lost 5 bases, V lost 4 bases, and 2 bases had no gene match. CDR3 size: 13 residues. Per the germline V gene, CDR1 is LGHDT and CDR2 is YNNKEL (reference sequence).

The V and J genes are TRBV2 and TRBJ1-2; unclear D gene. CDR1 and CDR2 (germline): SNHLY, FYNNEI. The CDR3 spans 14 residues. V shed 2 bases and J shed 8 bases, with 15 bases lying between them. For the CDR3, the DNA is TGTGCCAGCAGTGAACTTCGGAACTTCGGGGGCTACACCTTC. Translating it yields CASSELRNFGGYTF.

This clone came up once. V gene TRBV7-3 combines with J gene TRBJ2-3; 11 nucleotides agree with TRBD2. The CDR3 extends over 16 amino acids. Germline CDR1 and CDR2: SGHTA and FQGTGA. J gave up 4 bases and V 5 bases, and 8 bases lay outside the gene matches. CDR3 residues: CASSPGSGGAADTQYF. The CDR3 DNA is TGTGCCAGCAGCCCCGGTAGCGGGGGGGCAGCAGATACGCAGTATTTT.

This clone was detected only once. The V gene is TRBV5-4, the J gene TRBJ1-1, with D tentatively TRBD1 (5 bases). The V end was cut by 4 bases, the J end by 1 base, with 8 bases between. The CDR3 loop spans 13 amino acids. Germline CDR1 and CDR2: SGHNT and YYREEE (reference sequence). CDR3 sequence (DNA): TGTGCCAGCAGCAGGGACGGGAACACTGAAGCTTTCTTT. Translation: CASSRDGNTEAFF.

The chain combines TRBV9 with TRBJ1-5; D is unclear. Germline V gives CDR1 SGDLS, CDR2 YYNGEE. Trimming left V 0 bases short and J 3 bases short, with 10 bases between. The CDR3 is 15 residues long. The CDR3 DNA reads as TGTGCCAGCAGCGTAGACGGCTTTACCAATCAGCCCCAGCATTTT. Translation gives CASSVDGFTNQPQHF.

The V call is TRBV7-9, the J call TRBJ1-6; D is unclear. Trimming stripped 5 bases from V and 7 bases from J, with 12 bases between. From germline, CDR1 is SEHNR and CDR2 FQNEAQ (reference sequence). This CDR3 is built from 14 residues. CDR3 protein: CASSLSPQNSPLHF. For the CDR3, the DNA is TGTGCCAGCAGCCTCTCCCCCCAGAATTCACCCCTCCACTTT.

CDR3 DNA sequence: TGCGCCAGCAGCCTCGGGACCGACCCCTCAAAACTGTTTTTT. It yields the protein CASSLGTDPSKLFF. The chain combines TRBV5-1 with TRBJ1-4, with D possibly TRBD1 on 5 matching bases. The CDR3 is 14 residues long. The ends were cut back, 4 bases at V and 10 bases at J, with 17 bases in the middle. In germline, CDR1 is SGHRS, CDR2 YFSETQ.

The CDR3 reads CASSQRVPGLAGGWYQETQYF. The CDR3 DNA reads as TGCGCCAGCAGCCAGAGAGTCCCGGGACTAGCGGGGGGGTGGTATCAAGAGACCCAGTACTTC. The rearrangement uses TRBV4-1 and TRBJ2-5, with 16 bases that match TRBD2. Looked up from germline, CDR1 is MGHRA and CDR2 is YSYEKL. With 3 bases clipped from V and 2 bases from J, the junction kept 15 bases outside the gene matches. CDR3 length: 21 residues.

This clone was recorded a few times. The V call is TRBV9, the J call TRBJ1-3; TRBD1 aligns across 11 bases. The CDR3 length is 19 residues. V was pared by 4 bases and J by 0 bases, with 12 bases of the junction left unmatched. Germline loops: CDR1 SGDLS, CDR2 YYNGEE. DNA of the CDR3: TGTGCCAGCAGCCGGACAGGGGGCAATATATTGAGCTCTGGAAACACCATATATTTT. Its translation is CASSRTGGNILSSGNTIYF.

V is TRBV14 and J is TRBJ2-7; unclear D gene. The CDR3 runs to 15 residues. V was cut by 2 bases and J by 1 base, with 12 bases left in between. Germline V gene data show CDR1 as SGHDN and CDR2 as FVKESK. The CDR3 is CASSQQGRQSYEQYF. The CDR3 DNA reads as TGTGCCAGCAGCCAACAAGGAAGGCAGTCCTACGAGCAGTACTTC.

This sequence joins TRBV2 and TRBJ2-3, with TRBD2 matching 13 bases. The germline V gene has CDR1 SNHLY and CDR2 FYNNEI. The length of the CDR3 is 16 residues. Trimming at V came to 0 bases and at J to 10 bases, leaving 7 bases not matched to a gene. As DNA, the CDR3 is TGTGCCAGCAGTGAAGCTACTAGCGGGGGGGCTTTGGCGCAGTATTTT. It translates to CASSEATSGGALAQYF.

V usage is TRBV5-1 and J usage is TRBJ2-3, with 7 bases lining up with TRBD2. J gave up 5 bases and V 5 bases, and 14 bases lay outside the gene matches. This CDR3 has 16 amino acids. Germline V gives CDR1 SGHRS, CDR2 YFSETQ. The CDR3 nucleotides are TGCGCCAGCAGGTATAACGGGGGGACGACCGTAGATACGCAGTATTTT. Encoded protein: CASRYNGGTTVDTQYF.

The chain recombines TRBV6-1 with TRBJ1-4; no firm D call. The germline V gene encodes CDR1 MNHNS and CDR2 SASEGT. The CDR3 totals 14 residues. V gave up 1 base and J gave up 4 bases, with 7 bases separating them. The CDR3 DNA reads TGTGCCAGCAGTGAAGGTGGAAGTAATGAAAAACTGTTTTTT. This gives the protein CASSEGGSNEKLFF.

V gene TRBV4-1 combines with J gene TRBJ2-1, with D possibly being TRBD1 (5 bases). Germline loops: CDR1 MGHRA, CDR2 YSYEKL. Trimming took 0 bases from V and 8 from J, leaving 17 bases between them. This CDR3 region has 16 residues. Written as DNA, the CDR3 is TGCGCCAGCAGCCAAGAGGGGCAGGGTAGTCGCGATGAGCAGTTCTTC. Translation: CASSQEGQGSRDEQFF.

V gene TRBV24-1 combines with J gene TRBJ2-5, with D unclear. The CDR3 extends over 13 amino acids. Germline CDR1 is KGHDR and CDR2 is SFDVKD. Trimming shortened V by 4 bases and J by 1 base, and 6 bases separated the two germline ends. As DNA, the CDR3 is TGTGCCACCAGTGAGCCGGGCCAAGAGACCCAGTACTTC. Translation gives CATSEPGQETQYF.

This chain links TRBV7-6 with TRBJ2-7; 7 nucleotides match TRBD1. V trimming: 5 bases; J trimming: 0 bases; junction bases outside the gene matches: 4. The germline V gene encodes CDR1 SGHVS and CDR2 FNYEAQ. The CDR3 runs 14 residues. CDR3 sequence: CASSPGQVSYEQYF. The CDR3 DNA follows: TGTGCCAGCAGCCCTGGACAGGTCTCCTACGAGCAGTACTTC.

For this clone: Distinct nucleotide sequences in the sample also encode this CDR3. In nucleotides, the CDR3 is TGTGCCAGCAGCATTACGGGGCAGGGGGCTTCCACCGGGGAGCTGTTTTTT. It is translated as CASSITGQGASTGELFF. V is TRBV28 and J is TRBJ2-2; 8 bases line up with TRBD1. This CDR3 spans 17 amino acids. J lost 4 bases, V lost 6 bases, and 13 bases had no gene match. CDR1 MDHEN and CDR2 SYDVKM come from the germline V gene.

The chain has TRBV24-1 and TRBJ1-2, with 7 bases aligning to TRBD1. This CDR3 contains 15 residues. Germline-derived CDR1 and CDR2 are KGHDR and SFDVKD. Trimming cost V 3 bases and J 2 bases; bases outside gene matches: 5. CDR3 residues: CATSDPATGNYGYTF. CDR3 DNA sequence: TGTGCCACCAGTGATCCTGCGACAGGGAACTATGGCTACACCTTC.

The chain uses TRBV5-1 and TRBJ2-1, with 12 nucleotides matching TRBD2. The V segment lost 3 bases and the J segment 7 bases; nucleotides outside the gene matches: 8. CDR1 is SGHRS and CDR2 is YFSETQ in the germline V gene. The CDR3 has 16 residues. CDR3 DNA: TGCGCCAGCAGCTCACCTAGCGGGGGGGCTGGGAATGAGCAGTTCTTC. Translated: CASSSPSGGAGNEQFF.

This clone has a handful of counts. The chain uses TRBV27 and TRBJ2-7; D is perhaps TRBD1 (5 bases). There are 13 residues in the CDR3. Trimming shortened V by 5 bases and J by 1 base, and 9 bases separated the two germline ends. Germline CDR1 is MNHEY and CDR2 is SMNVEV (reference sequence). CDR3 nucleotide sequence: TGTGCCAGCAGTCCAGGGTTATCCTACGAGCAGTACTTC. The encoded protein is CASSPGLSYEQYF.

This clone has only a few counts. CDR3 loop: CSVLPGGGAVETQYF. DNA of the CDR3: TGCAGCGTCCTCCCCGGCGGGGGGGCCGTCGAGACCCAGTACTTC. The chain recombines TRBV29-1 with TRBJ2-5; the match to TRBD2 covers 9 bases. Germline V lookup: CDR1 SQVTM, CDR2 ANQGSEA. With 6 bases clipped from V and 5 bases from J, the junction kept 13 bases outside the gene matches. This CDR3 is built from 15 residues.

The V and J genes are TRBV9 and TRBJ2-2; D could derive from TRBD1 or TRBD2 (5 bases each). V was shortened by 2 bases and J by 8 bases, with 16 bases between the two germline ends. Germline V gene lookup returns CDR1 SGDLS and CDR2 YYNGEE. This CDR3 comprises 15 residues. The CDR3 sequence: CASSVQQEVRGELFF. The CDR3 region has the DNA TGTGCCAGCAGCGTTCAACAGGAGGTTAGGGGGGAGCTGTTTTTT. Full variable domain (outside the CDR3, taken from reference TRBV9 and TRBJ2-2): DSGVTQTPKHLITATGQRVTLRCSPRSGDLSVYWYQQSLDQGLQFLIQYYNGEERAKGNILERFSAQQFPDLHSELNLSSLELGDSALYFCASSVQQEVRGELFFGEGSRLTVL.